What follows are 10 T cell receptor beta chains derived from one specimen sequenced in a study of T cells in tuberculosis. Data came from immunoSEQ multiplex PCR; TCRdb stores just in-frame clones and leaves some out. The table lists about 29,000 clones, 80% to 95% of them singletons. The sample consisted of PBMCs. These TCRs come from a donor between 10 and 29 years old with latent tuberculosis or without tuberculosis infection.

This sequence joins TRBV4-2 and TRBJ2-2; 7 nucleotides align to TRBD1. Per germline, CDR1 LGHNA and CDR2 YNFKEQ. The CDR3 runs 16 residues. The V gene end was trimmed by 2 bases and the J gene end by 2 bases; junction bases not matched to a gene: 5. In DNA, the CDR3 is TGTGCCAGCAGCCAACCCGGGACAGAAAACACCGGGGAGCTGTTTTTT. This sequence encodes CASSQPGTENTGELFF.

This chain uses TRBV28 with TRBJ2-3; 7 bases fit TRBD2. The CDR3 has 16 residues. Per the germline V gene, CDR1 is MDHEN and CDR2 is SYDVKM. V trimming: 6 bases; J trimming: 2 bases; junction bases outside the gene matches: 11. The chain's CDR3 is CASRFPPGGFTDTQYF. The CDR3 coding sequence is TGTGCCAGCAGATTTCCTCCCGGGGGGTTCACAGATACGCAGTATTTT.

The chain is built from TRBV18 and TRBJ2-2; TRBD2 matches 11 bases. Losses at the gene ends were 3 bases for V and 4 bases for J; bases not matched to a gene: 4. The CDR3 loop spans 16 amino acids. CDR1 is KGHSH, CDR2 LQKENI, per germline. CDR3 nucleotides: TGTGCCAGCTCACCCACTAGCGGGGGACCCACCGGGGAGCTGTTTTTT. It is translated as CASSPTSGGPTGELFF.

This clone was seen only once. This sequence joins TRBV19 and TRBJ1-2; D possibly corresponds to TRBD1 (5 bases). Germline values: CDR1 LNHDA, CDR2 SQIVND (reference sequence). V was pared by 4 bases and J by 4 bases, with 16 bases between. The CDR3 runs 15 residues. The CDR3 protein is CASSTRFGAGYGYTF. CDR3 nucleotides: TGTGCCAGTAGTACCCGATTTGGGGCTGGCTATGGCTACACCTTC.

The gene calls are TRBV20-1 and TRBJ2-1; D perhaps matches TRBD2 (6 bases). Trimming left V 4 bases short and J 12 bases short, with 13 bases between. The CDR3 has 11 residues. The germline CDR1 and CDR2 sequences are DFQATT and SNEGSKA (reference sequence). In DNA, the CDR3 is TGCAGTGCTACTAGCGAGAAGGGGCAGTTCTTC. Its translation is CSATSEKGQFF.

The chain carries TRBV2 and TRBJ2-1; TRBD2 agrees at 11 bases. CDR1 is SNHLY and CDR2 is FYNNEI in the germline V gene. The CDR3 has 17 amino acids. V dropped 1 base and J dropped 4; count of bases not matched to a gene: 6. CDR3 region: CASSEGGLAGGYNEQFF. The CDR3 nucleotides are TGTGCCAGCAGTGAAGGGGGCCTAGCGGGAGGTTACAATGAGCAGTTCTTC.

The genes are TRBV5-8 and TRBJ2-7; 7 nucleotides match TRBD2. CDR1 is SGHTS, CDR2 YDEGEE, per germline. The CDR3 extends over 16 amino acids. V lost 0 bases, J lost 0 bases, and 6 bases stayed unmatched. The DNA for the CDR3 is TGTGCCAGCAGCTTGGATAGGACTAGGGACTCCTACGAGCAGTACTTC. This sequence encodes CASSLDRTRDSYEQYF.

The sample holds one count of this clone. This chain joins TRBV25-1 and TRBJ2-3; D gene uncertain. V gave up 4 bases and J gave up 7 bases, with 9 bases separating them. The CDR3 is 12 residues long. Germline V CDR1 and CDR2: MGHDK, SYGVNS. CDR3 DNA sequence: TGTGCCAGCAGTGTTGGAGATTATACGCAGTATTTT. As protein: CASSVGDYTQYF.

The rearrangement joins TRBV7-8 to TRBJ2-2; 9 bases are a match to TRBD1. This CDR3 has 15 residues. The germline V gene encodes CDR1 SGHVS and CDR2 FQNEAQ. Trimming removed 11 bases from V and 7 bases from J; junction bases left unmatched: 14. CDR3 protein: CALSVTGTGIGELFF. The CDR3 DNA reads TGTGCCCTGTCGGTAACCGGGACAGGGATCGGGGAGCTGTTTTTT.

The genes are TRBV19 and TRBJ1-5, with 9 nucleotides matching TRBD1. This CDR3 is built from 16 residues. V shed 5 bases and J 8 bases; nucleotides not matched to a gene: 13. CDR1 LNHDA and CDR2 SQIVND come from the germline V gene (reference sequence). CDR3 sequence reads: CASSLYYTGGDEPQHF. The CDR3, as DNA: TGTGCCAGTAGTCTCTACTATACAGGGGGCGACGAGCCCCAGCATTTT.